This T cell receptor beta chain derives from a study of somatic mutations in T cells in chronic GVHD (dated by TCRdb to the early 2020s). Sorting staining used anti-CD3, anti-CD4, anti-CD8 and a Vbeta20 antibody from the IOTest Beta Mark kit on a FACSAria III, with purity above 99%. Peripheral blood was collected in sodium heparin tubes, and mononuclear cells were isolated by Ficoll-Paque PLUS density gradient centrifugation. CD4+ Vbeta20+, CD4+ Vbeta20-, and CD8+ T cell fractions were FACS-sorted before TCRbeta deep sequencing. The junction shows trimming of 0 bases on V and 0 bases on J, and the gene matches do not reach 5 bases of it. Measured from the cysteine to the phenylalanine, the CDR3 is 17 residues long. The read is trimmed to its CDR3 DNA, 51 bases read in frame from base 1. From a lookup of the germline V gene (reference sequence), CDR1 and CDR2 are WNHNN and SYGVQD. This clone was counted between two and nine times. Its cognate antigen has yet to be identified. No much larger clonotype is one base removed from it; base qualities were not supplied.

Genomic DNA was isolated and then used for the TCRbeta deep sequencing. TCRbeta CDR3 sequencing and initial data processing were performed with the immunoSEQ assay as a commercial service. Concerning the study's data processing: Reads were demultiplexed, adapter and primer sequences removed, similar clones merged by frequency-ratio clustering, and V, D, J genes annotated with IMGT. The table comes from immuneACCESS by way of TCRdb, which keeps in-frame sequences with V and J called. Part of the clones is missing from these tables; in studies checked, under half for an unresolved V gene and the rest for unknown reasons. D and trimming come from the DNA, and the V and J calls and clone size come from that table. The sample yields fewer than 2,000 clones; around two thirds were counted once. The biggest ten clones account for around 59% of the sample.

The specimen sequenced was CD8+ T cells from blood. Rearrangement joined TRBV10-1 to TRBJ1-1; 9 bases in between match TRBD1. This TCR was recovered from a male patient aged 50 to 59 with chronic graft-versus-host disease. After a transplant, certain T cells may trace back to the graft donor. The CDR3 region has the sequence CASSESGQGHMNTEAFF. The bases read TGCGCCAGCAGTGAGTCGGGACAGGGTCACATGAACACTGAAGCTTTCTTT.